One and the same sample provided the 6 T cell receptor beta chains below, sequenced in a study of post-analysis software for immune sequencing data. General study findings and limits: When patients were compared with controls, a handful of TRBV segments were more frequent, TRBV5-6, TRBV5-1 and TRBV20-1 among them.

The TCR beta cDNA libraries carried unique molecular identifiers. TCRdb reprocessed the PCR reads with MiXCR, giving one entry per CDR3 protein. In the table there are around 400,000 distinct CDR3 sequences, 30% to 40% of which are singletons. Antigens of these TCRs are unknown. The sample comprised blood. All receptors derive from a girl aged 2-10 years with multiple sclerosis.

This clonotype appeared a few times. The gene calls are TRBV7-6 and TRBJ1-6, with unresolved D. This CDR3 contains 18 residues. Germline CDR1 is SGHVS and CDR2 is FNYEAQ. V shed 4 bases and J shed 0 bases, with 16 bases lying between them. The CDR3: CASSSHERRSSYNSPLHF. CDR3 bases: TGTGCCAGCAGCTCCCACGAGCGACGGAGCTCCTATAATTCACCCCTCCACTTT.

This clonotype was counted between two and nine times. V usage is TRBV20-1 and J usage is TRBJ2-5; 7 bases align to TRBD1. The DNA end lines up better with TRBJ2-7; the J call may be wrong. This CDR3 spans 18 amino acids. Germline V CDR1 and CDR2: DFQATT, SNEGSKA (reference sequence). CDR3 in amino acids: CSAKFPPGYQEGAYEQYF. CDR3 sequence (DNA): TGCAGTGCTAAATTTCCCCCGGGATACCAAGAGGGGGCTTACGAGCAGTACTTC.

In nucleotides, the CDR3 is TGTGCCAGCAGGCTCACCCGGGACAATTCGGTCGAGCAGTACTTC. It yields the protein CASRLTRDNSVEQYF. V usage is TRBV7-9 and J usage is TRBJ2-7; D is possibly TRBD1 (6 bases). Germline CDR1 reads SEHNR; CDR2 reads FQNEAQ (reference sequence). The CDR3 sequence is 15 residues long. Trimming shortened V by 6 bases and J by 6 bases, and 21 bases separated the two germline ends.

The chain couples TRBV29-1 to TRBJ2-1; 7 bases align to TRBD1. V was pared by 0 bases and J by 1 base, with 6 bases of the junction left unmatched. From germline, CDR1 is SQVTM and CDR2 ANQGSEA. The CDR3 consists of 16 residues. The CDR3 coding sequence is TGCAGCGTTGAAGATCCTACGGGACAGTCCTACAATGAGCAGTTCTTC. Its protein is CSVEDPTGQSYNEQFF.

This clonotype has just a few counts. V and J are TRBV5-1 and TRBJ2-6; D is unclear. This CDR3 region has 21 residues. V lost 0 bases and J lost 3, with 25 bases in between. Germline CDR1 SGHRS, CDR2 YFSETQ. In DNA, the CDR3 is TGCGCCAGCAGCTTGGGCCTCATAAGGCTACCTATACCCAGTGGGGCCAACGTCCTGACTTTC. This translates into CASSLGLIRLPIPSGANVLTF.

J is TRBJ2-2 and V is TRBV28, with D possibly matching TRBD2 (5 bases). This CDR3 has 13 amino acids. Germline V gene sequence: CDR1 MDHEN, CDR2 SYDVKM. Trimming cost V 3 bases and J 6 bases, with 8 bases left between them. The CDR3 DNA is TGTGCCAGCAGTTTGAGGGTGCCCGGGGAGCTGTTTTTT. It yields the protein CASSLRVPGELFF.